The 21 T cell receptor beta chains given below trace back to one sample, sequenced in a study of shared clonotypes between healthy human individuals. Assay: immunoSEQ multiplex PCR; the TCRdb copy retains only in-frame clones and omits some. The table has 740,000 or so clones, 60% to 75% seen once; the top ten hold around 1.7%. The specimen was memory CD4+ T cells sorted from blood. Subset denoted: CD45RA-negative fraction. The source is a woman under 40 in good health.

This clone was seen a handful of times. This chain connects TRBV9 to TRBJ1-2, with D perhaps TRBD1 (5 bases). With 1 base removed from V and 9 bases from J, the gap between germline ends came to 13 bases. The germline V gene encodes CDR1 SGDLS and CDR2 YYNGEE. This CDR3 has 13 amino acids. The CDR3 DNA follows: TGTGCCAGCAGCGTACCCCCCGGGGCTAGCTACACCTTC. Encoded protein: CASSVPPGASYTF.

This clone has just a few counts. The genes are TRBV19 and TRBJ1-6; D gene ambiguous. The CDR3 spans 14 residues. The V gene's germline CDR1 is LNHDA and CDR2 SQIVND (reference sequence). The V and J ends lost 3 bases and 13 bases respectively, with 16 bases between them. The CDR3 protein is CASSILEGMRPLHF. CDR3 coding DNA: TGTGCCAGTAGTATCCTGGAGGGAATGCGGCCCCTCCACTTT.

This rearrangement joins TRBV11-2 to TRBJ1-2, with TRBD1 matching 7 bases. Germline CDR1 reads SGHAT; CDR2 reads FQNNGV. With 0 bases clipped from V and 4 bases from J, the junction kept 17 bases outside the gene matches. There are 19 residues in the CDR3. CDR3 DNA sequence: TGTGCCAGCAGCTTAGACCCACTCCAGGGGGGTAGTCCCCTCTATGGCTACACCTTC. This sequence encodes CASSLDPLQGGSPLYGYTF.

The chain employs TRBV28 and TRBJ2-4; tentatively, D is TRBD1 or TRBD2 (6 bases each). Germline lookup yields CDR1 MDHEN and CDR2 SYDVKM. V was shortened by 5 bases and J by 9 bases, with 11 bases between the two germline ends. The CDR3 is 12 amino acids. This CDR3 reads CASSKGGGIQYF. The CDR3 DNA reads TGTGCCAGCAGTAAAGGGGGAGGCATTCAGTACTTC.

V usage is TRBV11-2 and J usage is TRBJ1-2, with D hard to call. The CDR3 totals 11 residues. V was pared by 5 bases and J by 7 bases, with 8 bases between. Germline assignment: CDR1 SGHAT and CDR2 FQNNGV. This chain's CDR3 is CASSQAFGYTF. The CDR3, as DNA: TGTGCCAGCAGCCAAGCGTTTGGCTACACCTTC.

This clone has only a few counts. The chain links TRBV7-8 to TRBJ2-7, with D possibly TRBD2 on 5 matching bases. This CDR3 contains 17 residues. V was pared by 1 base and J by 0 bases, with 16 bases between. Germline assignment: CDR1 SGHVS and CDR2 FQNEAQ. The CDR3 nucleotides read TGTGCCAGCAGCTTAGAGGCTAGCCTCAGGAGCTCCTACGAGCAGTACTTC. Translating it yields CASSLEASLRSSYEQYF.

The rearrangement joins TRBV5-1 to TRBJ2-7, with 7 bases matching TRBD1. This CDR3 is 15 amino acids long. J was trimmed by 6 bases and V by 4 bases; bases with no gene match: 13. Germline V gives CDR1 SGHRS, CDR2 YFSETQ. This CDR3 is CASSVGDRDRGEQYF. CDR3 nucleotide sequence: TGCGCCAGCAGCGTAGGAGACAGGGACCGGGGCGAGCAGTACTTC.

CDR3 nucleotide sequence: TGTGCCAGCAGTCTCCAGGGTTCTAACTATGGCTACACCTTC. Protein sequence: CASSLQGSNYGYTF. The gene calls are TRBV27 and TRBJ1-2, with D possibly matching TRBD1 (5 bases). The CDR3 is made up of 14 amino acids. The V gene lost 5 bases and the J gene lost 0 bases, with 10 bases spanning the gap. CDR1 and CDR2 from the germline V gene are MNHEY and SMNVEV (reference sequence).

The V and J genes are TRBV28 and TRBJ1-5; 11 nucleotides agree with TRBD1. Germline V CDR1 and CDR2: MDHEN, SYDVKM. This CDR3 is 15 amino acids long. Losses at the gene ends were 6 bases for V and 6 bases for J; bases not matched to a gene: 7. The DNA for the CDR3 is TGTGCCAGCAGCCCGGGACAGGGGGTTCGTCAGCCCCAGCATTTT. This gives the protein CASSPGQGVRQPQHF. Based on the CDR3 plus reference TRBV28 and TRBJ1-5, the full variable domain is DVKVTQSSRYLVKRTGEKVFLECVQDMDHENMFWYRQDPGLGLRLIYFSYDVKMKEKGDIPEGYSVSREKKERFSLILESASTNQTSMYLCASSPGQGVRQPQHFGDGTRLSIL.

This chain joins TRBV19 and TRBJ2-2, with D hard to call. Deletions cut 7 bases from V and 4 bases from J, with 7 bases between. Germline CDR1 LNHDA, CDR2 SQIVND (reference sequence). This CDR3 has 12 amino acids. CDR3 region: CASTPLTGELFF. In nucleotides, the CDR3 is TGTGCCAGTACCCCTCTCACCGGGGAGCTGTTTTTT.

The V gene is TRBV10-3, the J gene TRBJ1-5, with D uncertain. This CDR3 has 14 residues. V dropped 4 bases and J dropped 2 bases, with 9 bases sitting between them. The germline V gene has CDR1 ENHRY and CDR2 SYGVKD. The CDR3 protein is CAISGRFGNQPQHF. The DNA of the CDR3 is TGTGCCATCAGTGGACGATTTGGCAATCAGCCCCAGCATTTT.

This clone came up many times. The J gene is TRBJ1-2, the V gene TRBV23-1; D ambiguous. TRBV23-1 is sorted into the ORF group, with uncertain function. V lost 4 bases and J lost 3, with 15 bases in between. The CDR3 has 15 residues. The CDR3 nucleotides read TGCGCCAGCAGTCTCCACACGGGAGTTGACTATGGCTACACCTTC. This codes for CASSLHTGVDYGYTF.

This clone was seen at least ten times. CDR3 sequence: CASVAQQLAKNIQYF. The CDR3 DNA reads as TGTGCCAGCGTGGCGCAACAGCTAGCCAAAAACATTCAGTACTTC. V gene TRBV2 combines with J gene TRBJ2-4; unclear D gene. In germline, CDR1 is SNHLY, CDR2 FYNNEI. The V end was cut by 8 bases, the J end by 0 bases, with 14 bases between. This CDR3 is built from 15 residues.

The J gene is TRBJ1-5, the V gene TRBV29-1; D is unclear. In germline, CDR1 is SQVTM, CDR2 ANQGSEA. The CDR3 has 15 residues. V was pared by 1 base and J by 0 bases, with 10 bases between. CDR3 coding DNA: TGCAGCGTTGAAGTGGCAGTATATAGCAATCAGCCCCAGCATTTT. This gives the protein CSVEVAVYSNQPQHF.

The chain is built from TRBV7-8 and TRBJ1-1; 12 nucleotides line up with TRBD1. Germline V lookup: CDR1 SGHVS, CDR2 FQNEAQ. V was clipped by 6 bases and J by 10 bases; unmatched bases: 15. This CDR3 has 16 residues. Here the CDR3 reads CASSLRRDRGLDGAFF. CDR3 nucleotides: TGTGCCAGCAGTCTCAGACGGGACAGGGGGCTAGATGGAGCTTTCTTT.

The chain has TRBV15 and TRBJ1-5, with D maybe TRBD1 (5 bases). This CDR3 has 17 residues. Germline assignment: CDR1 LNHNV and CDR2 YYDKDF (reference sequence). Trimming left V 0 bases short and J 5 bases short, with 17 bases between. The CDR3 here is CATSRDGVGGWDQPQHF. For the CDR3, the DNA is TGTGCCACCAGCAGAGATGGGGTTGGGGGTTGGGATCAGCCCCAGCATTTT. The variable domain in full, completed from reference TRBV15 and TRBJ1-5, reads DAMVIQNPRYQVTQFGKPVTLSCSQTLNHNVMYWYQQKSSQAPKLLFHYYDKDFNNEADTPDNFQSRRPNTSFCFLDIRSPGLGDTAMYLCATSRDGVGGWDQPQHFGDGTRLSIL.

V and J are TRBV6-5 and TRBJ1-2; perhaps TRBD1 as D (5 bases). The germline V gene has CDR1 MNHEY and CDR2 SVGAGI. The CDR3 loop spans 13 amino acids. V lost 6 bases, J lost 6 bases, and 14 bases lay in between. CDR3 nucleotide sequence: TGTGCCAGCAGAGTCGGGGGTGGTGATGGCTACACCTTC. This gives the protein CASRVGGGDGYTF.

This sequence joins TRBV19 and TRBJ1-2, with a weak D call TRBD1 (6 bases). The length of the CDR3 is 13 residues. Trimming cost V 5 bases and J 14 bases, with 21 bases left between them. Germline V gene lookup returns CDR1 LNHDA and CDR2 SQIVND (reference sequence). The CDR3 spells CASSLRDTGLETF. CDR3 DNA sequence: TGTGCCAGTAGTCTGCGGGACACCGGTTTAGAAACCTTC.

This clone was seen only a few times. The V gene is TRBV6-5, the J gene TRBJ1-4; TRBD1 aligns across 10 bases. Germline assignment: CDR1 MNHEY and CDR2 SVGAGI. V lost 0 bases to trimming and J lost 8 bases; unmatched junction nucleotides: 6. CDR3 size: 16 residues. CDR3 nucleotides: TGTGCCAGCAGTTACTCGTGGGGGGGACAGGGGGAAAAACTGTTTTTT. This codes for CASSYSWGGQGEKLFF.

This CDR3 is CASGQRSNTEAFF. CDR3 coding DNA: TGTGCCAGTGGACAAAGATCCAACACTGAAGCTTTCTTT. The chain carries TRBV19 and TRBJ1-1, with TRBD1 as a possible D gene (5 bases). This CDR3 is 13 amino acids long. Trimming removed 8 bases from V and 2 bases from J, with 12 bases in between. Germline V gene data show CDR1 as LNHDA and CDR2 as SQIVND (reference sequence).

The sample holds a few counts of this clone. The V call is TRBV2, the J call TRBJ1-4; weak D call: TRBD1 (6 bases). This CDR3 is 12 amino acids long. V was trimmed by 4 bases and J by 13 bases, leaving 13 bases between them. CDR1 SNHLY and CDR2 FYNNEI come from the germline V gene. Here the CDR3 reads CASSVTGFGLFF. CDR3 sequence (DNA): TGTGCCAGCAGTGTTACAGGGTTTGGACTGTTTTTT.